A selection of T cell receptor beta chains follows, all from one sample in a study of blood T cell repertoires in COVID-19. TCRdb's table, derived via immunoSEQ multiplex PCR, lists solely in-frame clones and lacks some. Of hundreds of thousands of clones listed, over 75% are singletons. What was sequenced was PBMCs or T cells enriched from blood (not recorded which). The receptors stem from a woman between 35 and 50 years old with acute COVID-19. The CDR3 runs from the conserved cysteine through the conserved F or W. Fields, in order: CDR3 length, V gene, clone size, J gene, D gene, CDR3 DNA, CDR3 protein. D genes are given only for firm matches. Size values are once, few and many counts, or a class for expanded clones, and some rows have none.

18,TRBV19,once,TRBJ1-1,TRBD1,TGTGCCAGTAGTATAGATCTTTATGGGGGACAGGGGGACACTGAAGCTTTCTTT,CASSIDLYGGQGDTEAFF
13,TRBV2,.,TRBJ2-7,.,TGTGCCAGCGGAGGGTACTCGGGTCTCGAGCAGTACTTC,CASGGYSGLEQYF
14,TRBV11-2,few,TRBJ1-2,TRBD1,TGTGCCAGCAGCCCAACCACAGGGGAGCTTGGCTACACCTTC,CASSPTTGELGYTF
12,TRBV30,few,TRBJ1-1,.,TGTGCCTGGACGCGGTTGAACACTGAAGCTTTCTTT,CAWTRLNTEAFF
14,TRBV5-1,once,TRBJ1-3,TRBD1,TGCGCCAGCAGCTCCGGACAGGGGGCTAACACCATATATTTT,CASSSGQGANTIYF
14,TRBV30,many,TRBJ1-1,.,TGTGCCTGGAGTGCGGGACACTCAGGGGCCGAAGCTTTCTTT,CAWSAGHSGAEAFF
14,TRBV6-5,.,TRBJ2-7,.,TGTGCCAGCAGTCCAGGAATTCACTCCTACGAGCAGTACTTC,CASSPGIHSYEQYF
13,TRBV19,.,TRBJ1-6,.,TGTGCCAGTAGTACGGGGGGCTACTCACCCCTCCACTTT,CASSTGGYSPLHF
13,TRBV28,medium-sized,TRBJ2-6,.,TGTGCCAGCAGGCTACCTGGGGCCAACGTCCTGACTTTC,CASRLPGANVLTF
13,TRBV5-6,.,TRBJ1-2,TRBD1,TGTGCCAGCAGCTCGGACAGGCGGGGTGGCTACACCTTC,CASSSDRRGGYTF
14,TRBV5-1,.,TRBJ1-3,TRBD1,TGCGCCAGCAGCTTGGAGACAGGGAGAAACACCATATATTTT,CASSLETGRNTIYF
14,TRBV5-1,.,TRBJ1-1,TRBD1,TGCGCCAGCAGCGTAGGGGACAGGGTTACTGAAGCTTTCTTT,CASSVGDRVTEAFF
15,TRBV28,.,TRBJ1-5,TRBD1,TGTGCCAGCGGGACGGCGGGACAGAACAATCAGCCCCAGCATTTT,CASGTAGQNNQPQHF
11,TRBV11-1,.,TRBJ1-4,.,TGTGCCAGCAGCCCGGGGAGAGAACTGTTTTTT,CASSPGRELFF
12,TRBV14,.,TRBJ2-2,.,TGTGCCAGCAGCCATCTCCGGGGGGAGCTGTTTTTT,CASSHLRGELFF
15,TRBV4-3,.,TRBJ1-4,TRBD1,TGCGCCAGCAGCCAAATGGACAGGGGGCGGGAAAAACTGTTTTTT,CASSQMDRGREKLFF
14,TRBV27,.,TRBJ2-1,TRBD1,TGTGCCAGCAGTTTAGGGGGACAGAACAATGAGCAGTTCTTC,CASSLGGQNNEQFF
15,TRBV9,once,TRBJ1-3,TRBD1,TGTGCCAGCAGCGAACAGGGGGTCCCAGGAAACACCATATATTTT,CASSEQGVPGNTIYF
15,TRBV19,.,TRBJ1-5,TRBD1,TGTGCCAGTAGTCCGGGGACAGAGAGGTTTCAGCCCCAGCATTTT,CASSPGTERFQPQHF
15,TRBV2,.,TRBJ1-2,.,TGTGCCAGCAGCCCAGGATCGACAGGACCTATCGGCTACACCTTC,CASSPGSTGPIGYTF
15,TRBV19,.,TRBJ2-7,.,TGTGCCAGTAGTATAGGACACACCGACTCCTACGAGCAGTACTTC,CASSIGHTDSYEQYF
14,TRBV18,.,TRBJ1-2,.,TGTGCCACGACACAGGGAAGTGGCTTGGAAGGCTACACCTTC,CATTQGSGLEGYTF
14,TRBV9,.,TRBJ2-3,.,TGTGCCAGCAGCGTAGATCGGGGGACAGATACGCAGTATTTT,CASSVDRGTDTQYF
14,TRBV27,once,TRBJ1-1,TRBD1,TGTGCCAGCAGTGCCAGGGGCCCCCGGGACAGGGCTTTCTTT,CASSARGPRDRAFF
15,TRBV14,.,TRBJ2-7,.,TGTGCCAGCAGCCAAGAGGCGGGGACCTCCTACGAGCAGTACTTC,CASSQEAGTSYEQYF
14,TRBV6-5,.,TRBJ1-4,TRBD1,TGTGCCAGCAGCCAGACAGGGGGTGGTGAAAAACTGTTTTTT,CASSQTGGGEKLFF
14,TRBV3-1/TRBV3-2,.,TRBJ1-2,TRBD1,TGTGCCAGCAGCCGAGGACAGGGGCCCCATGGCTACACCTTC,CASSRGQGPHGYTF
15,TRBV3-1/TRBV3-2,.,TRBJ1-4,TRBD1,TGTGCCAGCAGCCCCCGACAGGGGGCAGGTGAAAAACTGTTTTTT,CASSPRQGAGEKLFF
15,TRBV5-1,.,TRBJ2-1,TRBD2,TGCGCCAGCAGCTTTAGCGGGACCCCCTACAATGAGCAGTTCTTC,CASSFSGTPYNEQFF
14,TRBV5-1,.,TRBJ2-3,TRBD2,TGCGCCAGCAGGAATAGCGGGAGTGTAGATACGCAGTATTTT,CASRNSGSVDTQYF
14,TRBV9,.,TRBJ2-1,.,TGTGCCAGCAGCGACCGGGATTACTACAATGAGCAGTTCTTC,CASSDRDYYNEQFF
16,TRBV28,few,TRBJ2-2,TRBD1,TGTGCCAGCAGTTTAATTTTACAGGGGGGCACCGGGGAGCTGTTTTTT,CASSLILQGGTGELFF
16,TRBV7-7,few,TRBJ1-3,TRBD1,TGTGCTAGCAGCTTAGGACCCCCCGACGGGACAGGGCCCATATATTTT,CASSLGPPDGTGPIYF
12,TRBV28,.,TRBJ1-2,.,TGTGCCAGCAGTTTATACAGGGATGGCTACACCTTC,CASSLYRDGYTF
16,TRBV30,.,TRBJ1-3,TRBD1,TGTGCCTGGAGTCCTATTGGGACAGACGGCGTGGACACCATATATTTT,CAWSPIGTDGVDTIYF
14,TRBV11-2,.,TRBJ2-7,.,TGTGCCAGCAGCTTAGTGGCGGGTCCCTACGAGCAGTACTTC,CASSLVAGPYEQYF
15,TRBV5-1,once,TRBJ2-7,.,TGCGCCAGCAGCTTTGCACCCGGGAGCTCCTACGAGCAGTACTTC,CASSFAPGSSYEQYF
16,TRBV11-2,.,TRBJ2-1,TRBD1,TGTGCCAGCAGCTTAGATGTAGGGCAGGGGGCAAATGAGCAGTTCTTC,CASSLDVGQGANEQFF
15,TRBV28,.,TRBJ2-3,TRBD1,TGTGCCAGCAGTTTGACAGGGAGTAACACAGATACGCAGTATTTT,CASSLTGSNTDTQYF
15,TRBV7-6,.,TRBJ2-3,.,TGTGCCAGCAGCTTTACTGTTGGAGTTGTAGATACGCAGTATTTT,CASSFTVGVVDTQYF
20,TRBV27,.,TRBJ2-1,TRBD2,TGTGCCAGCAGTTTATATGGGTCGGGACTAGCTCCTATAACGCGTAATGAGCAGTTCTTC,CASSLYGSGLAPITRNEQFF
15,TRBV30,.,TRBJ1-5,TRBD1,TGTGCCTGGAGTCAAAATCACAGGGGTAGGCAGCCCCAGCATTTT,CAWSQNHRGRQPQHF
16,TRBV25-1,.,TRBJ1-5,.,TGTGCCAGCAGTCCAAGGGGAGGGGAGGACAATCAGCCCCAGCATTTT,CASSPRGGEDNQPQHF
17,TRBV4-3,few,TRBJ1-5,TRBD1,TGCGCCAGCAGACAAACTTTAGGGACAGGGGGCAATCAGCCCCAGCATTTT,CASRQTLGTGGNQPQHF
15,TRBV5-1,.,TRBJ1-3,TRBD1,TGCGCCAGCAGCTCGGGACAGAACCCTGGAAACACCATATATTTT,CASSSGQNPGNTIYF
16,TRBV5-6,.,TRBJ2-2,.,TGTGCCAGCAGCTCCCCCTGGGGGGAGTCCACCGGGGAGCTGTTTTTT,CASSSPWGESTGELFF
16,TRBV2,.,TRBJ1-1,.,TGTGCCAGCAGTGCAAAATCGGAGGGGTTGAACACTGAAGCTTTCTTT,CASSAKSEGLNTEAFF
15,TRBV5-6,.,TRBJ1-5,.,TGTGCCAGCAGCTCCTACGTTGGGGGCCTGAAGCCCCAGCATTTT,CASSSYVGGLKPQHF
16,TRBV7-9,few,TRBJ1-4,.,TGTGCCAGCAGCTCCGACTCCGGGACACTGGGTGAAAAACTGTTTTTT,CASSSDSGTLGEKLFF
15,TRBV7-9,.,TRBJ2-7,TRBD2,TGTGCCAGCAGAACTACTAGCGGGAGCGCCGACGAGCAGTACTTC,CASRTTSGSADEQYF
15,TRBV6-5,.,TRBJ1-5,TRBD1,TGTGCCAGCAGGGGACGACAGGGAGGAGGTCAGCCCCAGCATTTT,CASRGRQGGGQPQHF
15,TRBV5-1,few,TRBJ1-1,.,TGCGCCAGCAGCTTACAGGGACCGTTGGACACTGAAGCTTTCTTT,CASSLQGPLDTEAFF
10,TRBV28,.,TRBJ1-2,TRBD1,TGTGCCGCACGAGGGGGCGGCTACACCTTC,CAARGGGYTF
14,TRBV7-2,.,TRBJ1-5,.,TGTGCCAGCAACACAGGGCCGTTCAATCAGCCCCAGCATTTT,CASNTGPFNQPQHF
14,TRBV6-5,.,TRBJ2-7,.,TGTGCCAGCAGCAGGACTTTGAGCTCCTACGAGCAGTACTTC,CASSRTLSSYEQYF